This T cell receptor (beta chain) was documented in a study of blood T cell repertoires in COVID-19. The table came from immunoSEQ multiplex PCR; TCRdb's copy has only in-frame clones and leaves some out. The sample lists 300,000 to 500,000 clones, approximately 88% occurring once. The sequence came from a woman aged 25-40 years with acute COVID-19. The sequenced sample consisted of PBMCs or T cells enriched from blood (not recorded which).

The CDR3 DNA reads as TGTGCCAGCAGTGAAGGTTTCAGAATGAACACTGAAGCTTTCTTT. It codes for CASSEGFRMNTEAFF. This chain links TRBV2 with TRBJ1-1; no clear D. Germline lookup yields CDR1 SNHLY and CDR2 FYNNEI. The CDR3 spans 15 residues. The germline V and J ends were trimmed by 1 base and 0 bases, with 9 bases remaining between them.